The rows below give T cell receptor beta chains drawn from one sample of a study of Ad26.COV2.S vaccination and SARS-CoV-2 variants. Clones were sequenced by immunoSEQ multiplex PCR, and TCRdb holds only the in-frame ones, with some missing. The table shows roughly 420,000 clones, with roughly 89% occurring only once. The starting material was peripheral blood, obtained in a trial of Ad26.COV2.S vaccine versus placebo. Receptor source: a person between 18 and 65 years old who received the Ad26.COV2.S COVID-19 vaccine or a placebo. CDR3s include the opening cysteine and the closing phenylalanine or tryptophan. Not every row has a clone size; where given, it reads once, few, many or a size class.

V gene	clone size	J gene	CDR3 protein
TRBV7-9	NA	TRBJ1-2	CASSLRDLVDGYTF
TRBV7-2	NA	TRBJ2-3	CASSLVAGGDTQYF
TRBV24-1	NA	TRBJ2-5	CATSAGSQETQYF
TRBV5-5	NA	TRBJ1-1	CASSFDLRYTEAFF
TRBV19	NA	TRBJ1-4	CASSIPGQRRLFF
TRBV7-9	NA	TRBJ2-2	CASSGGRGHNTGELFF
TRBV7-3	NA	TRBJ2-1	CASSLLRAGEQFF
TRBV7-3	NA	TRBJ2-1	CASSLHGGEQFF
TRBV4-3	NA	TRBJ2-1	CASSVTLAGQQFF
TRBV18	once	TRBJ1-6	CASSPRRDRGSPLHF
TRBV9	NA	TRBJ1-2	CASSVGVLLDSNYGYTF
TRBV14	NA	TRBJ2-7	CASSQDYEQYF
TRBV5-1	NA	TRBJ2-3	CASSLWGGHRSTDTQYF
TRBV4-3	NA	TRBJ2-2	CASSQEPPDTGELFF
TRBV7-2	NA	TRBJ1-4	CASSQSGTTGEKLFF
TRBV20-1	NA	TRBJ1-6	CSASWGDSPLHF
TRBV5-6	NA	TRBJ1-6	CASSHRGDYNSPLHF
TRBV7-2	NA	TRBJ1-3	CASSLALEGSGNTIYF
TRBV5-5	NA	TRBJ1-2	CASSLIAGYGYTF
TRBV4-1	NA	TRBJ1-3	CASSQGVFRQALRNTIYF
TRBV7-9	NA	TRBJ2-3	CASSFGPSTDTQYF
TRBV19	NA	TRBJ1-2	CASSMDRGRIGYTF
TRBV7-9	NA	TRBJ2-4	CASSLLPPGQILAKNIQYF
TRBV5-1	NA	TRBJ2-6	CASSWGLGAGANVLTF
TRBV3-1/TRBV3-2	once	TRBJ2-1	CASSQRQTYNEQFF
TRBV9	NA	TRBJ2-3	CASSTASGNQDTQYF
TRBV9	NA	TRBJ2-2	CASSDRATNTGELFF
TRBV4-2	NA	TRBJ2-3	CASSTTTSGGSYTQYF
TRBV27	NA	TRBJ1-2	CASSPNGEWHGYTF
TRBV14	NA	TRBJ1-2	CASSQDAGAYGYTF
TRBV5-5	NA	TRBJ1-1	CASIRRGNTEAFF
TRBV24-1	NA	TRBJ1-5	CATSDSYPGNQPQHF
TRBV6-5	NA	TRBJ2-3	CASSPGLADTDTQYF
TRBV5-1	NA	TRBJ1-3	CASSLGQGLTGNTIYF
TRBV5-1	NA	TRBJ1-2	CASSLEPGANYGYTF
TRBV4-2	NA	TRBJ2-1	CASSQALDEQFF
TRBV28	NA	TRBJ1-2	CASSSKVRASRYTF
TRBV6-6	NA	TRBJ2-7	CASRTGKTPNSYEQYF
TRBV5-5	NA	TRBJ2-1	CASSFGTAYNEQFF
TRBV2	NA	TRBJ1-4	CASSVDQGISEKLFF
TRBV10-3	NA	TRBJ2-3	CAMAGTGIRDTQYF
TRBV18	NA	TRBJ1-3	CASSPPQGSGGNTIYF
TRBV19	NA	TRBJ1-1	CASSIGGQNTEAFF
TRBV5-4	NA	TRBJ2-3	CASSPGGDSDLVTDTQYF
TRBV5-5	NA	TRBJ2-3	CASSFRTSGGDTQYF
TRBV5-1	NA	TRBJ1-1	CASSLGQGRFPNTEAFF
TRBV19	NA	TRBJ1-2	CASSIFLWYGYTF
TRBV18	NA	TRBJ2-5	CASSLRQGTKETQYF
TRBV11-1	NA	TRBJ2-3	CASSLARAGGPTDTQYF
TRBV4-3	NA	TRBJ2-1	CASASESPHEQFF
TRBV4-2	NA	TRBJ2-7	CASSQDASSYEQYF
TRBV30	NA	TRBJ1-5	CAWSSRSNQPQHF
TRBV24-1	few	TRBJ1-2	CATSGSRGVDGYTF
TRBV28	NA	TRBJ1-1	CASSLGFGRGYAEAFF
TRBV6-2/TRBV6-3	NA	TRBJ1-4	CASSYFLVSPGTRGEKLFF
TRBV5-4	once	TRBJ1-2	CASSLRDSYGYTF